The 27 T cell receptor beta chains reported below all come from one sample, sequenced in a study of T cells in women clearing cervical HPV infection. TCRdb keeps only in-frame clones here, not all; method: immunoSEQ multiplex PCR. This table holds around 39,000 clones. The sequenced sample consisted of blood buffy coat. Source of these receptors: a woman aged 18 to 75 with a cervical HPV16 infection that either progressed to CIN3+ or cleared (not recorded which).

To note about this clone: With the read ending 3 residues before the CDR3 end, the germline J gene is used to fill in that end. The chain is built from TRBV19 and TRBJ1-2; a weak D match, TRBD1 (5 bases). This CDR3 has 14 amino acids. Looked up from germline, CDR1 is LNHDA and CDR2 is SQIVND (reference sequence). CDR3 residues: CASSQAQAQRGYTF. The CDR3 bases that were read are TGTGCCAGTAGTCAGGCACAGGCGCAACGGGGC.

In regard to this clone: The CDR3 is cut off 3 residues early in the read; its end comes from the germline J gene. The rearrangement links TRBV18 to TRBJ2-4; D remains ambiguous. This CDR3 comprises 17 residues. In germline, CDR1 is KGHSH, CDR2 LQKENI. The sequenced part of the CDR3 DNA is TGTGCCAGCTCACCACTGGCAATCCGACTCGGGTTTTATGGT. Translation: CASSPLAIRLGFYG. From start to end, the CDR3 is CASSPLAIRLGFYGQYF.

Concerning this clone: The read falls 3 residues short of the CDR3 end, and the missing part is taken from the germline J gene. This sequence joins TRBV5-6 and TRBJ1-5, with D unresolved. With 0 bases removed from V and 0 bases from J, the gap between germline ends came to 4 bases. In germline, CDR1 is SGHDT, CDR2 YYEEEE. There are 14 residues in the CDR3. The CDR3 here is CASSLGHSNQPQHF. CDR3 DNA, as far as it was read: TGTGCCAGCAGCTTGGGTCATAGCAATCAGCCC.

Of note for this clone: Sequencing ends 3 residues short of the CDR3 end; the germline J gene provides the rest. The chain links TRBV20-1 to TRBJ2-1; TRBD2 agrees at 12 bases. This CDR3 is 17 amino acids long. V was clipped by 6 bases and J by 9 bases; unmatched bases: 18. Germline V gene sequence: CDR1 DFQATT, CDR2 SNEGSKA (reference sequence). CDR3 bases read: TGCAGTGCGAAGTCAGGGACTAGCGGGTTCTTATGGGGTGAG. Translating it yields CSAKSGTSGFLWGE. The complete CDR3 reads CSAKSGTSGFLWGEQFF.

In the case of this clone: Read sequence stops 3 residues before the CDR3 end, and the germline J gene provides the missing end. The gene calls are TRBV6-2 or TRBV6-3 and TRBJ1-1; D uncertain. The V gene's germline CDR1 is MNHEY and CDR2 SVGEGT. The CDR3 runs 16 residues. The V end lost 4 bases, the J end lost 3 bases, and 18 bases lay between the germline ends. CDR3 DNA, as far as it was read: TGTGCCAGCAGTTTTCCGTTTTGGATGGCGGACACTGAA. It codes for CASSFPFWMADTE. The whole CDR3 is CASSFPFWMADTEAFF.

A remark on this clone: With the read ending 3 residues before the CDR3 end, the germline J gene is used to fill in that end. The V gene is TRBV6-2 or TRBV6-3, the J gene TRBJ2-7, with TRBD2 matching over 9 bases. V trimming: 6 bases; J trimming: 4 bases; junction bases outside the gene matches: 13. The length of the CDR3 is 16 residues. The V gene's germline CDR1 is MNHEY and CDR2 SVGEGT. The CDR3 sequence: CASSPRGAGGRYEQYF. The sequenced CDR3 bases are TGTGCCAGCAGCCCTCGCGGAGCGGGGGGTCGGTACGAG.

Details on this clone: The junction departs from germline at one end; a sequencing error may be responsible. The CDR3 end falls 3 residues outside the read, so it is completed with the germline J gene. The J gene is TRBJ2-1, the V gene TRBV5-5; 7 bases fit TRBD1. In germline, CDR1 is SGHKS, CDR2 YYEKEE (reference sequence). The CDR3 covers 13 residues. CDR3 sequence: CASNLGQSTEQFF. CDR3 DNA (partial): TGTGCCAGCAACTTGGGACAGTCCACTGAG.

As to this clone: The CDR3 goes on 3 residues after the read ends, and that part is filled in from the germline J gene. The genes are TRBV5-8 and TRBJ1-4; TRBD1 agrees at 8 bases. Germline-derived CDR1 and CDR2 are SGHTS and YDEGEE. The CDR3 has 15 residues. The J segment lost 7 bases and the V segment lost 4 bases, leaving 9 bases of the junction unmatched. The CDR3 DNA, read in part, is TGTGCCAGCAGCGCCGGACAGGGTACGGGTGAAAAA. Translated, it gives CASSAGQGTGEK. The entire CDR3 protein reads CASSAGQGTGEKLFF.

Of note for this clone: The sequence runs out 3 residues before the end of the CDR3; the remainder is reconstructed from the germline J gene. The rearrangement joins TRBV6-1 to TRBJ1-2; 12 bases line up with TRBD1. Germline V gives CDR1 MNHNS, CDR2 SASEGT. The CDR3 is 15 amino acids. The CDR3 DNA, read in part, is TGTGCCAGCAGTGAATCCGGGACAGGGGGCTACGAC. Protein sequence: CASSESGTGGYD. The complete CDR3 protein is CASSESGTGGYDYTF.

Incomplete CDR3 DNA: TGTGCCAGCAGCAACCGACAGGTCAATCAGCCC. Amino acids: CASSNRQVNQP. The complete CDR3 reads CASSNRQVNQPQHF. V gene TRBV5-6 combines with J gene TRBJ1-5; D is possibly TRBD1 (6 bases). The read terminates 3 residues before the CDR3 end, so the remaining end is supplied by the germline J gene. Germline values: CDR1 SGHDT, CDR2 YYEEEE. The CDR3 covers 14 residues. The ends were cut back, 4 bases at V and 3 bases at J, with 11 bases in the middle.

Regarding this clone: The observed sequence ends 3 residues before the CDR3 terminus, with the missing tail filled in from the germline J gene. This sequence joins TRBV4-1 and TRBJ1-2; D ambiguous. This CDR3 is built from 15 residues. Looked up from germline, CDR1 is MGHRA and CDR2 is YSYEKL. V shed 2 bases and J shed 4 bases, with 14 bases lying between them. CDR3 DNA (partial): TGCGCCAGCAGCCAACCCCGTCTAGGTACCTATGGC. Amino acid sequence: CASSQPRLGTYG. The whole CDR3 sequence is CASSQPRLGTYGYTF.

Remarks on this clone: The read is 3 residues too short to cover the CDR3 end, so that end is filled in from the germline J gene. V and J are TRBV7-9 and TRBJ1-4, with D tentatively TRBD1 (5 bases). Between the trimmed V and J ends, which lost 2 bases and 7 bases, there was a span of 14 bases. This CDR3 region has 15 residues. Germline V gives CDR1 SEHNR, CDR2 FQNEAQ (reference sequence). The CDR3 bases that were read are TGTGCCAGCAGCTTACCTTGGGGGGGGTCTGAAAAA. Encoded protein: CASSLPWGGSEK. The full CDR3 protein reads CASSLPWGGSEKLFF.

Regarding this clone: Sequence at one end of the junction differs from germline and may be a read error. The read ends 3 residues before the CDR3 terminus; that terminus is restored from the germline J gene. J is TRBJ1-2 and V is TRBV4-2, with 9 bases matching TRBD1. There are 15 residues in the CDR3. The germline V gene encodes CDR1 LGHNA and CDR2 YNFKEQ. This CDR3 reads CASSQLSGTGYGYTF. CDR3 bases read: TGCGCCAGCAGCCAACTCTCGGGGACAGGGTATGGC.

Comments on this clone: The sequenced fragment ends 3 residues before the CDR3 boundary, so the rest is inferred from the germline J gene. V gene TRBV11-2 combines with J gene TRBJ1-2; D might be TRBD1 (6 bases). Germline values: CDR1 SGHAT, CDR2 FQNNGV. This CDR3 comprises 15 residues. CDR3 bases read: TGTGCCAGCAGCTCGCAGGGGAGCCAAATTCGGGGC. Protein: CASSSQGSQIRG. The whole CDR3 protein reads CASSSQGSQIRGYTF.

On this clone: The read is 3 residues too short to cover the CDR3 end, so that end is filled in from the germline J gene. The chain employs TRBV5-4 and TRBJ1-2; D not resolved. Germline V lookup: CDR1 SGHNT, CDR2 YYREEE (reference sequence). Between the trimmed V and J ends, which lost 3 bases and 7 bases, there was a span of 13 bases. CDR3 length: 13 amino acids. This CDR3 is CASSSYSKGGYTF. The CDR3 bases that were read are TGTGCCAGCAGCTCCTACAGCAAGGGTGGC.

The chain's CDR3 is CASSGALTGTSGDTQYF. The covered CDR3 bases are TGTGCCAGCAGTGGGGCCTTAACCGGGACTAGCGGAGATACG. This chain connects TRBV2 to TRBJ2-3; TRBD2 agrees at 11 bases. The read terminates 3 residues before the CDR3 end, so the remaining end is supplied by the germline J gene. Trimming cost V 4 bases and J 5 bases; bases outside gene matches: 11. This CDR3 region has 17 residues. Germline assignment: CDR1 SNHLY and CDR2 FYNNEI.

As concerns this clone: With the read ending 3 residues before the CDR3 end, the germline J gene is used to fill in that end. The chain is built from TRBV20-1 and TRBJ2-2; 8 nucleotides match TRBD1. From germline, CDR1 is DFQATT and CDR2 SNEGSKA (reference sequence). The CDR3 is 15 amino acids. CDR3 in amino acids: CSARDIQGGVEKLFF. The covered CDR3 bases are TGCAGTGCTAGAGATATACAGGGGGGAGTTGAAAAG.

Points on this clone: The read terminates 3 residues before the CDR3 end, so the remaining end is supplied by the germline J gene. The V gene is TRBV5-1, the J gene TRBJ2-3; 10 bases agree with TRBD1. Germline assignment: CDR1 SGHRS and CDR2 YFSETQ. This CDR3 region has 16 residues. V was pared by 3 bases and J by 2 bases, with 6 bases of the junction left unmatched. CDR3 DNA (partial): TGCGCCAGCAGCTCCTCCGGGACAGGGGTCACAGATACG. Its protein product is CASSSSGTGVTDT. The whole CDR3 sequence is CASSSSGTGVTDTQYF.

The covered CDR3 bases are TGTGCCAGCCCCGCGCCACAGGGGGACTGGCGCACCTACAATGAG. It yields the protein CASPAPQGDWRTYNE. The entire CDR3 protein is CASPAPQGDWRTYNEQFF. J is TRBJ2-1 and V is TRBV28; 8 bases match TRBD1. The read finishes 3 residues shy of the CDR3 end, and the germline J gene is used to complete it. Germline values: CDR1 MDHEN, CDR2 SYDVKM. The ends lost 8 bases at V and 2 bases at J; junction bases unmatched: 17. The CDR3 totals 18 residues. The full variable domain, its missing parts supplied by reference TRBV28 and TRBJ2-1, is DVKVTQSSRYLVKRTGEKVFLECVQDMDHENMFWYRQDPGLGLRLIYFSYDVKMKEKGDIPEGYSVSREKKERFSLILESASTNQTSMYLCASPAPQGDWRTYNEQFFGPGTRLTVL.

On this clone: Sequence at one end of the junction differs from germline and may be a read error. The read terminates 3 residues ahead of where the CDR3 ends, so the germline J gene completes it. This chain connects TRBV4-2 to TRBJ2-7; perhaps TRBD2 as D (6 bases). Germline CDR1 and CDR2: LGHNA and YNFKEQ. This CDR3 region has 15 residues. The DNA read from the CDR3 is TGCGCCAGCAGCCAAGAATTAGCGGTCCCTTACGAG. It encodes CASSQELAVPYE. The whole CDR3 region reads CASSQELAVPYEQYF.

Concerning this clone: From the germline J gene comes the end of the CDR3, since the read stops 3 residues before it. The rearrangement uses TRBV2 and TRBJ2-3, with D perhaps matching TRBD2 (6 bases). The germline V gene has CDR1 SNHLY and CDR2 FYNNEI. V lost 11 bases and J 3 bases, leaving 24 bases between the germline ends. The CDR3 is 16 amino acids. CDR3 bases read: TGTGCCTCGGAGGGAGTTGGTTCGGGGATGACAGATACG. Amino acid sequence: CASEGVGSGMTDT. The whole CDR3 protein is CASEGVGSGMTDTQYF.

About this clone itself: The CDR3 end falls 3 residues outside the read, so it is completed with the germline J gene. This sequence joins TRBV20-1 and TRBJ2-5; no clear D. This CDR3 contains 14 residues. In germline, CDR1 is DFQATT, CDR2 SNEGSKA (reference sequence). V lost 0 bases, J lost 5 bases, and 13 bases lay in between. The covered CDR3 bases are TGCAGTGCTAGAGAAAGAACCCAAAGGGAGACC. This translates into CSARERTQRET. The full CDR3 reads CSARERTQRETQYF.

With regard to this clone: The CDR3 is cut off 3 residues early in the read; its end comes from the germline J gene. The chain couples TRBV28 to TRBJ1-1, with 7 bases aligning to TRBD1. Germline V gene lookup returns CDR1 MDHEN and CDR2 SYDVKM. Trimming took 5 bases from V and 0 from J; bases not matched to a gene: 3. This CDR3 has 14 amino acids. CDR3 DNA (partial): TGTGCCAGCAGTCAACAGGGGATGAACACTGAA. The encoded protein is CASSQQGMNTE. Given in full, the CDR3 is CASSQQGMNTEAFF.

Regarding this clone: The read terminates 3 residues ahead of where the CDR3 ends, so the germline J gene completes it. The chain has TRBV7-2 and TRBJ1-2; 9 nucleotides line up with TRBD1. Germline V gives CDR1 SGHTA, CDR2 FQGNSA. The CDR3 contains 15 residues. V shed 4 bases and J 7 bases; nucleotides not matched to a gene: 10. The chain's CDR3 is CASSSGGTGGAGYTF. Incomplete CDR3 DNA: TGTGCCAGCAGCTCAGGGGGAACAGGGGGCGCTGGC.

As concerns this clone: The read comes to an end 3 residues before the CDR3 does, leaving the germline J gene to fill in the end. The genes are TRBV11-1 and TRBJ2-3, with D unclear. This CDR3 comprises 14 residues. Trimming cost V 3 bases and J 4 bases, with 11 bases left between them. Germline values: CDR1 SGHAT, CDR2 FQDESV (reference sequence). The CDR3 loop reads CASSFGTDSDTQYF. CDR3 DNA, as far as it was read: TGTGCCAGCAGCTTTGGCACTGACTCAGATACG.

On this clone: The observed sequence ends 3 residues before the CDR3 terminus, with the missing tail filled in from the germline J gene. J is TRBJ2-7 and V is TRBV18, with D tentatively TRBD1 (5 bases). V dropped 0 bases and J dropped 0 bases, with 9 bases sitting between them. CDR1 KGHSH and CDR2 LQKENI come from the germline V gene. This CDR3 has 15 residues. CDR3 DNA (partial): TGTGCCAGCTCACCACCCTCCCAGGGCTCCTACGAG. Translating gives CASSPPSQGSYE. The CDR3 reads in full as CASSPPSQGSYEQYF. The entire variable domain, with the rest obtained from reference TRBV18 and TRBJ2-7, is as follows: NAGVMQNPRHLVRRRGQEARLRCSPMKGHSHVYWYRQLPEEGLKFMVYLQKENIIDESGMPKERFSAEFPKEGPSILRIQQVVRGDSAAYFCASSPPSQGSYEQYFGPGTRLTVT.

A word on this clone: The read terminates 3 residues ahead of where the CDR3 ends, so the germline J gene completes it. The rearrangement joins TRBV5-4 to TRBJ1-2; TRBD1 aligns across 8 bases. CDR1 is SGHNT, CDR2 YYREEE, per germline (reference sequence). The CDR3 is made up of 13 amino acids. This chain's CDR3 is CASSFQGAEGYTF. CDR3 bases read: TGTGCCAGCAGCTTCCAGGGGGCAGAGGGC.